This entry lists 31 T cell receptor beta chains sequenced from one sample in a study of T-cell reconstitution after alpha-beta-depleted transplantation in children. Unique molecular identifiers were incorporated during preparation of the TCRbeta library. TCRdb re-analysed the PCR reads in MiXCR, keeping a single row per CDR3 protein. The repertoire holds approximately 200,000 distinct CDR3 sequences, with less than 15% as singletons. The starting material was PBMCs from the stem cell graft donor, obtained from the stem cell graft. These receptors came from a human donor who donated a stem cell graft to a child with acute lymphoblastic leukemia.

The chain combines TRBV19 with TRBJ2-7, with a tentative D call TRBD2 (5 bases). The V and J ends lost 6 bases and 3 bases respectively, with 15 bases between them. The CDR3 length is 14 residues. The germline V gene encodes CDR1 LNHDA and CDR2 SQIVND (reference sequence). The CDR3 coding sequence is TGTGCCAGTAGCCTCCTAGCCTCGGGCTACGAGCAGTACTTC. It is translated as CASSLLASGYEQYF.

This clonotype showed up many times. At one boundary the junction diverges from the germline segment, which might be a read error. The V and J genes are TRBV7-9 and TRBJ2-1, with D possibly TRBD1 on 5 matching bases. Germline CDR1 and CDR2: SEHNR and FQNEAQ (reference sequence). The CDR3 is 12 amino acids. This CDR3 is CPSRRWGDEQFF. Written as DNA, the CDR3 is TGTCCCAGCCGGCGTTGGGGCGATGAGCAGTTCTTC.

This clonotype has a count of ten or more. CDR3 amino acids: CASSYRTSEETQYF. CDR3 sequence (DNA): TGTGCCAGCAGCTACCGGACTAGCGAGGAGACCCAGTACTTC. V gene TRBV7-8 combines with J gene TRBJ2-5; 9 nucleotides agree with TRBD2. This CDR3 region has 14 residues. The V gene's germline CDR1 is SGHVS and CDR2 FQNEAQ. V shed 4 bases and J 5 bases; nucleotides not matched to a gene: 5.

This clonotype showed up many times. For the CDR3, the DNA is TGCAGTGCCCCGGGGCGCTCCTATAATTCACCCCTCCACTTT. Translated, it gives CSAPGRSYNSPLHF. This chain joins TRBV20-1 and TRBJ1-6; the D gene is possibly TRBD1 (5 bases). The germline CDR1 and CDR2 sequences are DFQATT and SNEGSKA (reference sequence). Deletions cut 6 bases from V and 0 bases from J, with 9 bases between. CDR3 length: 14 amino acids.

V usage is TRBV5-4 and J usage is TRBJ2-1; 12 bases match TRBD2. Germline V gene sequence: CDR1 SGHNT, CDR2 YYREEE (reference sequence). Losses at the gene ends were 3 bases for V and 5 bases for J; bases not matched to a gene: 6. The CDR3 contains 16 residues. The CDR3 here is CASSSNLAGGNNEQFF. CDR3 nucleotide sequence: TGTGCCAGCAGCTCCAACCTAGCGGGAGGGAACAATGAGCAGTTCTTC.

This clonotype was counted many times. The CDR3 here is CASRYGLAGSNTQYF. For the CDR3, the DNA is TGTGCCAGCAGATATGGACTAGCGGGATCAAATACGCAGTATTTT. The chain uses TRBV7-8 and TRBJ2-3, with 12 bases that match TRBD2. The CDR3 consists of 15 residues. V was clipped by 6 bases and J by 7 bases; unmatched bases: 8. Germline CDR1 reads SGHVS; CDR2 reads FQNEAQ. The entire variable domain, with the rest obtained from reference TRBV7-8 and TRBJ2-3, is as follows: GAGVSQSPRYKVAKRGQDVALRCDPISGHVSLFWYQQALGQGPEFLTYFQNEAQLDKSGLPSDRFFAERPEGSVSTLKIQRTQQEDSAVYLCASRYGLAGSNTQYFGPGTRLTVL.

This clonotype was detected many times. The V gene is TRBV5-1, the J gene TRBJ1-1, with D hard to call. The V gene's germline CDR1 is SGHRS and CDR2 YFSETQ. CDR3 length: 13 amino acids. The V gene lost 5 bases and the J gene lost 0 bases, with 8 bases spanning the gap. This CDR3 is CASRNKVNTEAFF. The DNA of the CDR3 is TGCGCCAGCAGGAATAAAGTGAACACTGAAGCTTTCTTT.

Remarks on this clonotype: A read error may be the cause here, since a much bigger clone is one base away. CDR3 sequence: CAISPGQPGEQYF. The DNA of the CDR3 is TGCGCCATCAGCCCGGGACAGCCGGGGGAGCAGTACTTC. The chain has TRBV5-1 and TRBJ2-7, with 7 bases identical to TRBD1. Germline values: CDR1 SGHRS, CDR2 YFSETQ. The CDR3 sequence is 13 residues long. The whole variable domain, filled in from reference TRBV5-1 and TRBJ2-7, reads KAGVTQTPRYLIKTRGQQVTLSCSPISGHRSVSWYQQTPGQGLQFLFEYFSETQRNKGNFPGRFSGRQFSNSRSEMNVSTLELGDSALYLCAISPGQPGEQYFGPGTRLTVT.

This clonotype was seen ten or more times. The chain uses TRBV6-1 and TRBJ2-7; 8 nucleotides line up with TRBD1. Germline CDR1 is MNHNS and CDR2 is SASEGT. With 7 bases clipped from V and 1 base from J, the junction kept 6 bases outside the gene matches. This CDR3 is built from 14 residues. The CDR3 region has the DNA TGTGCCAGCACCTCGCGACAGGGGTCCTACGAGCAGTACTTC. Protein sequence: CASTSRQGSYEQYF.

This clonotype was detected ten times or more. This chain uses TRBV20-1 with TRBJ2-6, with D perhaps given as TRBD1 or TRBD2 (5 bases each). In germline, CDR1 is DFQATT, CDR2 SNEGSKA (reference sequence). The V and J ends lost 6 bases and 4 bases respectively, with 16 bases between them. This CDR3 spans 15 amino acids. CDR3 loop: CSATSGDPGANVLTF. In DNA form, the CDR3 reads TGCAGTGCCACCTCCGGGGACCCCGGGGCCAACGTCCTGACTTTC.

Many counts were recorded for this clonotype. The chain links TRBV5-1 to TRBJ2-7; D remains ambiguous. Per germline, CDR1 SGHRS and CDR2 YFSETQ. The V end was cut by 0 bases, the J end by 6 bases, with 13 bases between. This CDR3 comprises 14 residues. The DNA for the CDR3 is TGCGCCAGCAGCTTGGACGGTACTTCTAGCGAGCAGTACTTC. This codes for CASSLDGTSSEQYF.

Of note for this clonotype: A much more abundant neighbour one base away suggests this may be a read error. The rearrangement uses TRBV6-5 and TRBJ2-7; maybe TRBD2 (6 bases). Trimming left V 0 bases short and J 0 bases short, with 9 bases between. The germline CDR1 and CDR2 sequences are MNHEY and SVGAGI. The CDR3 loop spans 15 amino acids. The CDR3 spells CASSYSAGTSYEQYF. The CDR3 nucleotides are TGTGCCAGCAGTTACTCCGCGGGAACCTCCTACGAGCAGTACTTC.

This clonotype was recorded at least ten times. The chain uses TRBV3-1 and TRBJ1-1; TRBD1 matches 7 bases. The CDR3 totals 14 residues. V was clipped by 0 bases and J by 3 bases; unmatched bases: 1. CDR1 LGHDT and CDR2 YNNKEL come from the germline V gene (reference sequence). The CDR3 loop is CASSQEGGHTEAFF. CDR3 bases: TGTGCCAGCAGCCAAGAAGGGGGCCACACTGAAGCTTTCTTT.

A few counts support this clonotype. The CDR3 sequence: CASSQGTGNTEAFF. For the CDR3, the DNA is TGTGCCAGCAGCCAGGGGACGGGGAACACTGAAGCTTTCTTT. The chain couples TRBV11-2 to TRBJ1-1; possibly TRBD1 for D (6 bases). This CDR3 is 14 amino acids long. CDR1 is SGHAT, CDR2 FQNNGV, per germline. V lost 5 bases to trimming and J lost 1 base, with 11 bases between them.

This clonotype was detected ten times or more. The J gene is TRBJ1-2, the V gene TRBV7-9, with 10 bases that match TRBD1. The germline gives CDR1 SEHNR, CDR2 FQNEAQ (reference sequence). Germline trimming cut 11 bases from V and 8 bases from J; bases unmatched to any gene: 14. This CDR3 contains 14 residues. CDR3 in DNA: TGTGCCGGAGAGACCGGGACAGGGGTTGGCGGCTACACCTTC. This gives the protein CAGETGTGVGGYTF.

As to this clonotype: This may be a read error: a much more frequent sequence differs by one nucleotide. The chain employs TRBV5-1 and TRBJ2-7, with 11 nucleotides matching TRBD1. Germline loops: CDR1 SGHRS, CDR2 YFSETQ. This CDR3 spans 14 amino acids. V lost 3 bases, J lost 6 bases, and 5 bases stayed unmatched. DNA for the CDR3: TGCGCCAGCAGCTCCAGGACAGGGGGCCTCGAGCAGTACTTC. Its translation is CASSSRTGGLEQYF.

This clonotype appeared many times. The chain uses TRBV12-3 or TRBV12-4 and TRBJ1-2; a weak D match, TRBD1 (5 bases). The CDR3 runs to 13 residues. Trimming pared 9 bases from V and 3 bases from J, leaving 14 bases between. In DNA form, the CDR3 reads TGTGCCAGTAAGATGCAGGGAGACTATGGCTACACCTTC. Its translation is CASKMQGDYGYTF.

The V and J genes are TRBV7-9 and TRBJ1-1; D not certain. Trimming shortened V by 2 bases and J by 2 bases, and 9 bases separated the two germline ends. The CDR3 is 14 amino acids. Germline values: CDR1 SEHNR, CDR2 FQNEAQ (reference sequence). The CDR3 loop reads CASSLTAVNTEAFF. The CDR3 region has the DNA TGTGCCAGCAGCTTAACGGCAGTCAACACTGAAGCTTTCTTT.

This clonotype came up many times. The chain has TRBV12-3 or TRBV12-4 and TRBJ2-4, with D unclear. Deletions cut 3 bases from V and 0 bases from J, with 9 bases between. The CDR3 has 15 amino acids. The CDR3 reads CASSLGMLAKNIQYF. The CDR3 bases are TGTGCCAGCAGTTTGGGGATGTTAGCCAAAAACATTCAGTACTTC.

This clonotype was detected ten times or more. The rearrangement joins TRBV28 to TRBJ2-5; D may match TRBD1 or TRBD2 (6 bases each). Germline lookup yields CDR1 MDHEN and CDR2 SYDVKM. The CDR3 runs to 15 residues. Trimming stripped 2 bases from V and 2 bases from J, with 12 bases between. CDR3 DNA: TGTGCCAGCAGTTTAAGGGGGGAAGGACAAGAGACCCAGTACTTC. This codes for CASSLRGEGQETQYF.

This clonotype was counted at least ten times. This sequence joins TRBV4-1 and TRBJ2-3; TRBD1 matches 8 bases. There are 17 residues in the CDR3. The J segment lost 4 bases and the V segment lost 2 bases, leaving 11 bases of the junction unmatched. Germline CDR1 reads MGHRA; CDR2 reads YSYEKL. The CDR3 loop is CASSQIYGTGASDTQYF. CDR3 DNA sequence: TGCGCCAGCAGCCAAATATATGGGACAGGAGCTTCAGATACGCAGTATTTT.

This clonotype was observed a few times. The chain joins TRBV7-9 to TRBJ1-1; no clear D gene. Germline CDR1 SEHNR, CDR2 FQNEAQ (reference sequence). The V and J ends lost 1 base and 12 bases respectively, with 9 bases between them. The CDR3 consists of 11 residues. The DNA for the CDR3 is TGTGCCAGCAGCTTAGGGGTTACGACTTTCTTT. Encoded protein: CASSLGVTTFF.

This clonotype has a count of ten or more. This chain connects TRBV5-4 to TRBJ1-4; TRBD1 might be the D (5 bases). Germline V gives CDR1 SGHNT, CDR2 YYREEE (reference sequence). The CDR3 contains 14 residues. V lost 7 bases, J lost 5 bases, and 15 bases lay in between. The CDR3 spells CASSRGGGNEKLFF. CDR3 nucleotides: TGTGCCAGCTCCCGGGGCGGGGGAAATGAAAAACTGTTTTTT.

This clonotype was observed many times. Here the CDR3 DNA reads TGCAGCGTTGGGACCCAAGAGACCCAGTACTTC. Protein: CSVGTQETQYF. The rearrangement links TRBV29-1 to TRBJ2-5; D not certain. The CDR3 has 11 residues. Germline CDR1 reads SQVTM; CDR2 reads ANQGSEA. Trimming took off 4 bases at V and 1 base at J, with 4 bases between the two ends.

The rearrangement links TRBV6-2 or TRBV6-3 to TRBJ2-1, with 9 positions matching TRBD2. Germline V gene data show CDR1 as MNHEY and CDR2 as SVGEGT. The CDR3 spans 15 residues. Trimming cost V 5 bases and J 2 bases; bases outside gene matches: 4. For the CDR3, the DNA is TGTGCCAGCAGTCTAGCGGGATACCCCTACAATGAGCAGTTCTTC. Its protein product is CASSLAGYPYNEQFF.

In this sample, this clonotype turned up many times. The gene calls are TRBV7-8 and TRBJ2-4, with a weak D call TRBD2 (5 bases). V lost 0 bases and J lost 6, with 21 bases in between. Germline CDR1 and CDR2: SGHVS and FQNEAQ. The CDR3 runs 18 residues. Here the CDR3 DNA reads TGTGCCAGCAGCTTAGCGTATAAAGAACGGGGTACGGGAAACATTCAGTACTTC. Translation: CASSLAYKERGTGNIQYF. The complete variable domain, with remaining parts taken from reference TRBV7-8 and TRBJ2-4, reads GAGVSQSPRYKVAKRGQDVALRCDPISGHVSLFWYQQALGQGPEFLTYFQNEAQLDKSGLPSDRFFAERPEGSVSTLKIQRTQQEDSAVYLCASSLAYKERGTGNIQYFGAGTRLSVL.

In its sample, this clonotype was seen many times. The genes are TRBV20-1 and TRBJ2-3; TRBD2 agrees at 10 bases. Germline V CDR1 and CDR2: DFQATT, SNEGSKA (reference sequence). The CDR3 sequence is 16 residues long. V trimming: 1 base; J trimming: 3 bases; junction bases outside the gene matches: 7. As DNA, the CDR3 is TGCAGTGCTAGAGTAGGCCTAGCGGGAGTAACAGATACGCAGTATTTT. Amino acids: CSARVGLAGVTDTQYF.

The sample holds many counts of this clonotype. V usage is TRBV5-1 and J usage is TRBJ2-7; possible D gene TRBD2, 6 bases. Trimming took off 4 bases at V and 3 bases at J, with 14 bases between the two ends. This CDR3 region has 14 residues. CDR1 and CDR2 (germline): SGHRS, YFSETQ. The CDR3 bases are TGCGCCAGCAGCGCGGGACGGATGGGCTACGAGCAGTACTTC. Translated, it gives CASSAGRMGYEQYF.

This clonotype appeared many times. CDR3 sequence: CASSSTSGRAKEQYF. CDR3 sequence (DNA): TGCGCCAGCAGCTCTACTAGCGGGAGGGCCAAGGAGCAGTACTTC. The V gene is TRBV5-1, the J gene TRBJ2-7; 13 bases are a match to TRBD2. The CDR3 covers 15 residues. V lost 3 bases, J lost 7 bases, and 7 bases stayed unmatched. The germline gives CDR1 SGHRS, CDR2 YFSETQ.

This clonotype appeared once. The chain employs TRBV7-9 and TRBJ2-5, with 8 bases lining up with TRBD1. Trimming at V came to 7 bases and at J to 4 bases, leaving 11 bases not matched to a gene. Germline V gene sequence: CDR1 SEHNR, CDR2 FQNEAQ (reference sequence). The CDR3 consists of 15 residues. CDR3 nucleotide sequence: TGTGCCAGCAACAAAAGGCAGGGGGCAGGAGAGACCCAGTACTTC. It specifies CASNKRQGAGETQYF.

This clonotype was seen ten or more times. This chain links TRBV27 with TRBJ2-2, with 8 bases aligning to TRBD1. After removal of 7 bases from V and 2 bases from J, the junction contained 6 bases not matched to a gene. Per germline, CDR1 MNHEY and CDR2 SMNVEV (reference sequence). The CDR3 runs 15 residues. The CDR3 coding sequence is TGTGCCAGCAAACCGACAGGGGCAAACACCGGGGAGCTGTTTTTT. This sequence encodes CASKPTGANTGELFF.